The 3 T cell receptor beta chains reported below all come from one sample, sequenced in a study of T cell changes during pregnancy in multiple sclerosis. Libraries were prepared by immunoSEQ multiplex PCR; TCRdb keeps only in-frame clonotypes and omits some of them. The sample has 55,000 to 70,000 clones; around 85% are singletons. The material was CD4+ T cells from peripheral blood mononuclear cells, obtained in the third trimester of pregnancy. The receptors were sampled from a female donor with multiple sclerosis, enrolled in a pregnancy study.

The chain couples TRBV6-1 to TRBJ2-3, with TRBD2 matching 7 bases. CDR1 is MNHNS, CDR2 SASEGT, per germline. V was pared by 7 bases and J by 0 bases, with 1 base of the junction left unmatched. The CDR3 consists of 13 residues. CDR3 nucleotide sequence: TGTGCCAGCAAGCGGGGTAGCACAGATACGCAGTATTTT. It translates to CASKRGSTDTQYF.

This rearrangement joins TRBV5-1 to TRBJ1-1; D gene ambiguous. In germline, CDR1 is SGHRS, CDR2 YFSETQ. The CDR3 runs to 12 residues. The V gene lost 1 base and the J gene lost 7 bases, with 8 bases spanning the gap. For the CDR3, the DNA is TGCGCCAGCAGCTTGAGCGGACTTGAAGCTTTCTTT. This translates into CASSLSGLEAFF. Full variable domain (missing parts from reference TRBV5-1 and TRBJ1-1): KAGVTQTPRYLIKTRGQQVTLSCSPISGHRSVSWYQQTPGQGLQFLFEYFSETQRNKGNFPGRFSGRQFSNSRSEMNVSTLELGDSALYLCASSLSGLEAFFGQGTRLTVV.

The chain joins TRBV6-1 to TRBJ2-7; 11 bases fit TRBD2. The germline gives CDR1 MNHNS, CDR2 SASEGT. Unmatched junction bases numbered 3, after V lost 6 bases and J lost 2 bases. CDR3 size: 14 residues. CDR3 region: CASSLTSGTYEQYF. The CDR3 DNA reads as TGTGCCAGCAGCTTGACTAGCGGGACCTACGAGCAGTACTTC.